The 24 T cell receptor beta chains below all came from one sample that was sequenced in a study of regulatory T cells in long-lasting Graves disease. As for time point: newly diagnosed GD, antithyroid drugs for less than 3 months. RNA isolated from PBMCs was used to make the TCR library. Libraries of TCR beta came from iRepertoire HTBI primers plus Arm-PCR of CDR3 regions. Each CDR3 protein gets one entry after TCRdb re-called the multiplex PCR reads with MiXCR. The sample lists 240,000 or so distinct CDR3 sequences; just over 20% were seen once. The source material was peripheral blood mononuclear cells (PBMCs), sampled at new diagnosis, from a patient treated with antithyroid drugs. The receptor set was obtained from a female donor with Graves disease.

Note on this clonotype: The likely explanation is a read error, given a far larger clone one base away. V and J are TRBV11-3 and TRBJ2-1; 8 positions match TRBD1. The CDR3 sequence is 14 residues long. Germline V gives CDR1 SGHNT, CDR2 YENEEA. V lost 4 bases, J lost 10 bases, and 9 bases stayed unmatched. The CDR3 sequence is CASSSNPTGDEQFF. CDR3 DNA: TGTGCCAGCAGCTCAAACCCGACAGGGGACGAGCAGTTCTTC.

The chain couples TRBV4-1 to TRBJ1-6, with D possibly being TRBD1 (6 bases). Germline V lookup: CDR1 MGHRA, CDR2 YSYEKL. Trimming cost V 3 bases and J 6 bases, with 9 bases left between them. CDR3 length equals 14 residues. CDR3 nucleotides: TGCGCCAGCAGCCATCTCAGGGGTAATTCACCCCTCCACTTT. Translated, it gives CASSHLRGNSPLHF.

In this sample, this clonotype turned up a few times. The CDR3 sequence: CASWGGGFSGANVLTF. In DNA form, the CDR3 reads TGTGCCAGCTGGGGGGGGGGTTTCTCTGGGGCCAACGTCCTGACTTTC. The chain has TRBV27 and TRBJ2-6, with 7 bases identical to TRBD2. The CDR3 covers 16 residues. J lost 0 bases, V lost 8 bases, and 7 bases had no gene match. Germline loops: CDR1 MNHEY, CDR2 SMNVEV (reference sequence).

Ten or more counts support this clonotype. The rearrangement joins TRBV20-1 to TRBJ2-5; D is unresolved. Germline-derived CDR1 and CDR2 are DFQATT and SNEGSKA (reference sequence). V lost 0 bases to trimming and J lost 3 bases, with 14 bases between them. The CDR3 has 15 residues. CDR3 coding DNA: TGCAGTGCTAGAGATCCGAGTAACACGGAAGAGACCCAGTACTTC. Translation gives CSARDPSNTEETQYF.

This clonotype has a count of ten or more. The J gene is TRBJ1-5, the V gene TRBV2; D is undetermined. The CDR3 sequence is 15 residues long. Germline V CDR1 and CDR2: SNHLY, FYNNEI. Trimming took 2 bases from V and 0 from J, leaving 8 bases between them. CDR3 amino acids: CASSESDYSNQPQHF. The CDR3 coding sequence is TGTGCCAGCAGTGAATCTGATTATAGCAATCAGCCCCAGCATTTT.

Ten or more counts support this clonotype. The J gene is TRBJ2-1, the V gene TRBV6-1, with D perhaps matching TRBD1 or TRBD2 (5 bases each). Germline CDR1 is MNHNS and CDR2 is SASEGT. The CDR3 consists of 12 residues. The V gene lost 8 bases and the J gene lost 5 bases, with 10 bases spanning the gap. The CDR3 DNA is TGTGCCAGCTCCGGGACCAACAATGAGCAGTTCTTC. It codes for CASSGTNNEQFF.

This clonotype was observed many times. V gene TRBV15 combines with J gene TRBJ1-1; no clear D gene. The germline V gene has CDR1 LNHNV and CDR2 YYDKDF (reference sequence). The V end lost 0 bases, the J end lost 0 bases, and 11 bases lay between the germline ends. This CDR3 is 16 amino acids long. The CDR3 sequence: CATSREPWQVNTEAFF. The CDR3 DNA is TGTGCCACCAGCAGAGAACCGTGGCAGGTGAACACTGAAGCTTTCTTT.

This clonotype has a count of ten or more. CDR3 region: CSARDGAGGSHNEQFF. In DNA, the CDR3 is TGCAGTGCTAGAGATGGGGCGGGGGGGTCCCACAATGAGCAGTTCTTC. The rearrangement uses TRBV20-1 and TRBJ2-1; TRBD2 matches at 9 bases. V gave up 0 bases and J gave up 5 bases; unmatched junction bases: 8. This CDR3 comprises 16 residues. The germline V gene encodes CDR1 DFQATT and CDR2 SNEGSKA (reference sequence).

For this clonotype: A much bigger clone sits one base away, suggesting this may be a read error. The chain employs TRBV20-1 and TRBJ2-3; 10 positions match TRBD1. The germline CDR1 and CDR2 sequences are DFQATT and SNEGSKA (reference sequence). The CDR3 is 14 residues long. V gave up 6 bases and J gave up 4 bases; unmatched junction bases: 7. CDR3 coding DNA: TGCAGTGCAGCAAGGACAGGGGGTCCAGATACGCAGTATTTT. It is translated as CSAARTGGPDTQYF.

The chain is built from TRBV19 and TRBJ2-5, with 9 bases that match TRBD2. The CDR3 has 13 amino acids. Trimming at V came to 6 bases and at J to 3 bases, leaving 2 bases not matched to a gene. Germline V gene sequence: CDR1 LNHDA, CDR2 SQIVND (reference sequence). The CDR3 DNA reads TGTGCCAGTAGCAAGCGGGGGGAAGAGACCCAGTACTTC. Amino acids: CASSKRGEETQYF. Full variable domain (missing parts from reference TRBV19 and TRBJ2-5): DGGITQSPKYLFRKEGQNVTLSCEQNLNHDAMYWYRQDPGQGLRLIYYSQIVNDFQKGDIAEGYSVSREKKESFPLTVTSAQKNPTAFYLCASSKRGEETQYFGPGTRLLVL.

The chain has TRBV6-2 or TRBV6-3 and TRBJ2-3; 13 bases map to TRBD2. The junction had 10 bases not matched to a gene; V was cut back by 5 bases and J by 14 bases. Germline V lookup: CDR1 MNHEY, CDR2 SVGEGT. This CDR3 is built from 14 residues. CDR3 sequence reads: CASSTGLAGEGMYF. The CDR3 DNA is TGTGCCAGCAGTACAGGACTAGCGGGAGAAGGGATGTATTTT.

At least ten counts were recorded for this clonotype. The chain is built from TRBV28 and TRBJ1-4; D gene unclear. The V and J ends lost 10 bases and 7 bases respectively, with 10 bases between them. This CDR3 is 11 amino acids long. Per germline, CDR1 MDHEN and CDR2 SYDVKM. The CDR3 loop is CATIVGEKLFF. CDR3 nucleotides: TGTGCCACCATAGTAGGTGAAAAACTGTTTTTT.

This clonotype was picked up many times. This sequence joins TRBV19 and TRBJ1-1, with D hard to call. The CDR3 consists of 14 residues. V dropped 5 bases and J dropped 0 bases, with 10 bases sitting between them. Germline assignment: CDR1 LNHDA and CDR2 SQIVND (reference sequence). DNA for the CDR3: TGTGCCAGTAGTTCCGGCTATATGAACACTGAAGCTTTCTTT. It specifies CASSSGYMNTEAFF. Filled out from reference TRBV19 and TRBJ1-1, the complete variable domain reads DGGITQSPKYLFRKEGQNVTLSCEQNLNHDAMYWYRQDPGQGLRLIYYSQIVNDFQKGDIAEGYSVSREKKESFPLTVTSAQKNPTAFYLCASSSGYMNTEAFFGQGTRLTVV.

There are many counts of this clonotype. This chain uses TRBV12-3 or TRBV12-4 with TRBJ2-5; a weak D match, TRBD2 (6 bases). V lost 7 bases and J lost 3, with 18 bases in between. The CDR3 spans 15 residues. CDR3 loop: CASTKTGTSKETQYF. DNA of the CDR3: TGTGCCAGCACAAAAACCGGGACTTCCAAAGAGACCCAGTACTTC.

This clonotype was seen at least ten times. V and J are TRBV18 and TRBJ1-1; 10 bases map to TRBD1. Per the germline V gene, CDR1 is KGHSH and CDR2 is LQKENI. The CDR3 has 16 residues. The junction had 11 bases not matched to a gene; V was cut back by 6 bases and J by 4 bases. CDR3 sequence: CASSAPTGGVGTEAFF. The CDR3 DNA sequence: TGTGCCAGCTCCGCGCCGACAGGGGGCGTCGGCACTGAAGCTTTCTTT.

The V gene is TRBV28, the J gene TRBJ1-2; TRBD1 might be the D (5 bases). CDR1 and CDR2 (germline): MDHEN, SYDVKM. This CDR3 comprises 14 residues. Trimming cost V 10 bases and J 2 bases, with 17 bases left between them. The chain's CDR3 is CAITAGGLNYGYTF. CDR3 nucleotide sequence: TGTGCCATCACCGCCGGGGGTTTGAACTATGGCTACACCTTC.

About this clonotype: This likely reflects a read error, since a far larger clone is one base away. Written as DNA, the CDR3 is TGTGCCGGCAGCTTAGATCCTAGCGGTTGGGATACGCAGTATTTT. Amino acids: CAGSLDPSGWDTQYF. This rearrangement joins TRBV11-2 to TRBJ2-3; 7 positions agree with TRBD2. Germline CDR1 SGHAT, CDR2 FQNNGV. This CDR3 has 15 amino acids.

The sample holds many counts of this clonotype. This chain uses TRBV10-3 with TRBJ1-1; TRBD1 aligns across 11 bases. V gave up 3 bases and J gave up 3 bases; unmatched junction bases: 6. CDR3 length: 16 residues. The V gene's germline CDR1 is ENHRY and CDR2 SYGVKD. The CDR3 DNA reads as TGTGCCATCAGTGATATATTGGGACAGGGGGACACTGAAGCTTTCTTT. It encodes CAISDILGQGDTEAFF.

This clonotype came up many times. In DNA, the CDR3 is TGTGCCAGCAGCAGATTCTACTCTGGGGCCAACGTCCTGACTTTC. This translates into CASSRFYSGANVLTF. This chain links TRBV7-3 with TRBJ2-6; D remains unclear. There are 15 residues in the CDR3. Germline lookup yields CDR1 SGHTA and CDR2 FQGTGA. V was shortened by 5 bases and J by 0 bases, with 8 bases between the two germline ends. The full variable domain, completed using reference TRBV7-3 and TRBJ2-6, is GAGVSQTPSNKVTEKGKYVELRCDPISGHTALYWYRQSLGQGPEFLIYFQGTGAADDSGLPNDRFFAVRPEGSVSTLKIQRTERGDSAVYLCASSRFYSGANVLTFGAGSRLTVL.

The chain couples TRBV9 to TRBJ2-1; a possible D gene is TRBD2 (7 bases). Between the trimmed V and J ends, which lost 4 bases and 10 bases, there was a span of 30 bases. The CDR3 totals 18 residues. Germline CDR1 SGDLS, CDR2 YYNGEE. In nucleotides, the CDR3 is TGTGCCAGCAGCCACCTCGAAATCGTGGGAGGGCCGAGGGGGGAGCAGTTCTTC. Translation gives CASSHLEIVGGPRGEQFF.

This clonotype was seen repeatedly, ten times or more. The rearrangement uses TRBV6-5 and TRBJ2-1, with TRBD2 matching 7 bases. CDR3 size: 16 residues. V was clipped by 1 base and J by 0 bases; unmatched bases: 3. CDR1 and CDR2 (germline): MNHEY, SVGAGI. The CDR3 nucleotides read TGTGCCAGCAGTTACTTGGGCGGGAGCTCCTACAATGAGCAGTTCTTC. Translated: CASSYLGGSSYNEQFF.

This clonotype has at least ten counts. The V call is TRBV3-1, the J call TRBJ1-2; D possibly corresponds to TRBD1 (5 bases). The ends were cut back, 6 bases at V and 4 bases at J, with 12 bases in the middle. Germline assignment: CDR1 LGHDT and CDR2 YNNKEL (reference sequence). This CDR3 region has 13 residues. The CDR3 DNA is TGTGCCAGCAGAAACGGACAAACCTATGGCTACACCTTC. It specifies CASRNGQTYGYTF.

This clonotype was detected ten times or more. The gene calls are TRBV4-1 and TRBJ2-7, with D maybe TRBD1 (6 bases). Germline V gene data show CDR1 as MGHRA and CDR2 as YSYEKL. The CDR3 is made up of 15 amino acids. V was clipped by 3 bases and J by 3 bases, with 15 bases between them. CDR3 DNA sequence: TGCGCCAGCAGCCAGAAGGCCGGACAGATCTACGAGCAGTACTTC. It is translated as CASSQKAGQIYEQYF.

In this sample, this clonotype turned up many times. The chain employs TRBV3-1 and TRBJ2-1, with no clear D. With the DNA end fitting TRBJ2-5 better, the J assignment may be wrong. Germline V CDR1 and CDR2: LGHDT, YNNKEL (reference sequence). The CDR3 contains 15 residues. CDR3 nucleotides: TGTGCCAGCAGCCCGCCGACACTCCTGAAGGAGACCCAGTACTTC. Its protein product is CASSPPTLLKETQYF.